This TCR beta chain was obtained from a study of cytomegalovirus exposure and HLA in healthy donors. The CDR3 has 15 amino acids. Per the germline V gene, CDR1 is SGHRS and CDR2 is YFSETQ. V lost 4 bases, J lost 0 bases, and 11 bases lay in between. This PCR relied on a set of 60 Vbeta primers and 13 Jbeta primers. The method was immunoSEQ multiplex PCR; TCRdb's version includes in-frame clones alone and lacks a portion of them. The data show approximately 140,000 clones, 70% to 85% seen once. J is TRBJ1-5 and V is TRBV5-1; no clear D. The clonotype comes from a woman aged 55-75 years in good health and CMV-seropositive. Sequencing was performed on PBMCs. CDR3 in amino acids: CASSAGSGSNQPQHF. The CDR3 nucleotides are TGCGCCAGCAGCGCGGGATCCGGTAGCAATCAGCCCCAGCATTTT.